This TCR beta chain was sequenced during a study of cytomegalovirus exposure and HLA in healthy donors. Points from the study as a whole: Productive status was seen about 90% or about 30% of the time for most TCR beta V segments in an earlier analysis. Fewer N-insertions than the roughly 670-donor mean were reportedly shown by an Asian-associated ancestry cluster in a later analysis. V- and J-gene trimming of TCR beta was linked (in a later analysis) to a missense DCLRE1C variant.

In regard to this clone: The antigen is not known.

The CDR3 totals 16 residues. V dropped 5 bases and J dropped 0; count of bases not matched to a gene: 9. Germline lookup yields CDR1 MNHNY and CDR2 SVGAGI (reference sequence). Each of the donors was a healthy bone marrow donor. The PCR made use of 60 Vbeta and 13 Jbeta primers. The assay was immunoSEQ multiplex PCR, and TCRdb's table has in-frame clones only and misses some. This table has approximately 140,000 clones, more than 75% appearing once. The source of this sequence is a human donor in good health. V and J are TRBV6-6 and TRBJ2-7, with 8 bases identical to TRBD2. Sample: PBMCs. CDR3 in amino acids: CASSPRGGEGSYEQYF. CDR3 in DNA: TGTGCCAGCAGTCCTCGGGGGGGGGAGGGCTCCTACGAGCAGTACTTC.